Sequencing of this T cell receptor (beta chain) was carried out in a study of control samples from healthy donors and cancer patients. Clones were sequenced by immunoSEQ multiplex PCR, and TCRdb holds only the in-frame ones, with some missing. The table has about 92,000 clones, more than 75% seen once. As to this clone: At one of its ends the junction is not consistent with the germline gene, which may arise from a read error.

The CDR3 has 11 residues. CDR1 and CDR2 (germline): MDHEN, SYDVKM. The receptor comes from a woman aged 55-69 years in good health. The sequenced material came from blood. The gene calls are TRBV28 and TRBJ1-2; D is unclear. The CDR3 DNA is TGTGCCAGCGTTTCTGGTGGGGAGAGGGCCTTC. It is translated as CASVSGGERAF.